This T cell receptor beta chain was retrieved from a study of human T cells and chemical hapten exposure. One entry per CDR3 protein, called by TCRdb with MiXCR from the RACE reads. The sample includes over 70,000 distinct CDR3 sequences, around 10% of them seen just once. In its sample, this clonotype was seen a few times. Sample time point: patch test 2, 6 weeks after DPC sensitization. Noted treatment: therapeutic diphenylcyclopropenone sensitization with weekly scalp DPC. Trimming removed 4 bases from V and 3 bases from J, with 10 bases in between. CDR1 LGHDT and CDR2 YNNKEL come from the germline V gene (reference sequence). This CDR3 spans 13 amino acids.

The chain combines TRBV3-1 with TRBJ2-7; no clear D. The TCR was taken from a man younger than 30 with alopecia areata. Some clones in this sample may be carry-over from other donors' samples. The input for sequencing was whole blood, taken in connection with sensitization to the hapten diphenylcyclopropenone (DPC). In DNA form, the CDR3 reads TGTGCCAGCAGCCCTGGAGAAAACTACGAGCAGTACTTC. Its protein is CASSPGENYEQYF.